Below, 20 T cell receptor beta chains from the same sample are listed, as sequenced in a study of T cell changes during pregnancy in multiple sclerosis. Repertoires were generated with immunoSEQ multiplex PCR, while TCRdb's copy carries only in-frame clones and drops some. The sample lists more than 45,000 clones, approximately 95% occurring once. The source was CD4+ T cells from peripheral blood mononuclear cells, collected in the first trimester of pregnancy. The receptors were sampled from a female donor with multiple sclerosis, enrolled in a pregnancy study.

The rearrangement links TRBV5-5 to TRBJ1-2, with TRBD1 as a possible D gene (6 bases). V was pared by 0 bases and J by 0 bases, with 18 bases between. Looked up from germline, CDR1 is SGHKS and CDR2 is YYEKEE (reference sequence). CDR3 length: 18 residues. The CDR3: CASSLVPQGLLTNYGYTF. As DNA, the CDR3 is TGTGCCAGCAGCTTGGTACCACAGGGCCTACTCACTAACTATGGCTACACCTTC.

This chain's CDR3 is CASSKKQGANTEAFF. DNA of the CDR3: TGTGCCAGCAGCAAAAAGCAGGGGGCCAACACTGAAGCTTTCTTT. This chain uses TRBV21-1 with TRBJ1-1; TRBD1, the table's D call, was not compared with the DNA. TRBV21-1 is assigned pseudogene status. The CDR3 covers 15 residues.

V gene TRBV18 combines with J gene TRBJ1-2; D possibly corresponds to TRBD1 (5 bases). The CDR3 has 14 amino acids. The V end was cut by 0 bases, the J end by 5 bases, with 10 bases between. Germline assignment: CDR1 KGHSH and CDR2 LQKENI. CDR3 in DNA: TGTGCCAGCTCACCACCCCAGGACACATATGGCTACACCTTC. Translated, it gives CASSPPQDTYGYTF.

The chain recombines TRBV10-3 with TRBJ2-5; a weak D match, TRBD1 (8 bases). Germline V lookup: CDR1 ENHRY, CDR2 SYGVKD. The CDR3 spans 16 residues. Trimming removed 3 bases at V and 4 bases at J, with 18 bases between. CDR3: CAISERSTGGGETQYF. The CDR3, as DNA: TGTGCCATCAGTGAAAGGTCCACAGGGGGGGGAGAGACCCAGTACTTC.

The chain couples TRBV7-6 to TRBJ2-7; D gene unclear. V dropped 4 bases and J dropped 2 bases, with 9 bases sitting between them. Germline V gives CDR1 SGHVS, CDR2 FNYEAQ. The CDR3 sequence is 13 residues long. CDR3 residues: CASSSGLPYEQYF. The CDR3 DNA follows: TGTGCCAGCAGCTCCGGGTTACCCTACGAGCAGTACTTC.

V gene TRBV18 combines with J gene TRBJ2-5; D is possibly TRBD1 (5 bases). V lost 3 bases and J lost 1, with 18 bases in between. From germline, CDR1 is KGHSH and CDR2 LQKENI. This CDR3 has 17 amino acids. The CDR3 nucleotides read TGTGCCAGCTCACCCCTCTACGCAGGGATGGTCCAAGAGACCCAGTACTTC. Residues: CASSPLYAGMVQETQYF.

This chain links TRBV7-2 with TRBJ2-7; TRBD2 matches 8 bases. Germline V gene sequence: CDR1 SGHTA, CDR2 FQGNSA. V was pared by 4 bases and J by 6 bases, with 11 bases of the junction left unmatched. The CDR3 contains 15 residues. CDR3 sequence: CASSSGGLGRLEQYF. The CDR3 DNA sequence: TGTGCCAGCAGCTCCGGGGGACTAGGCCGACTCGAGCAGTACTTC.

This clone was counted between two and nine times. V and J are TRBV7-9 and TRBJ1-6, with 7 positions matching TRBD1. The CDR3 is 14 residues long. Looked up from germline, CDR1 is SEHNR and CDR2 is FQNEAQ (reference sequence). The junction had 0 bases not matched to a gene; V was cut back by 0 bases and J by 7 bases. CDR3 bases: TGTGCCAGCAGCTTAGCGGGACAGAATTCACCCCTCCACTTT. This codes for CASSLAGQNSPLHF.

For this clone: A junction end diverges from the germline sequence, so it may reflect a read error. The chain couples TRBV7-7 to TRBJ2-2; 10 nucleotides line up with TRBD1. CDR3 length: 16 amino acids. Germline CDR1 and CDR2: SSHAT and FNYEAQ (reference sequence). CDR3 bases: TGTGCTAGCAGCTTCCGGACAGGGGGAAACACCGGGGAGCTGTTTTTT. It yields the protein CASSFRTGGNTGELFF.

The genes are TRBV30 and TRBJ1-6; D not certain. This CDR3 comprises 17 residues. The V gene's germline CDR1 is GTSNPN and CDR2 SVGIG (reference sequence). V gave up 4 bases and J gave up 5 bases, with 21 bases separating them. In DNA, the CDR3 is TGTGCCTGGAAGACATCTTTCGGGAGAGCAGATAATTCACCCCTCCACTTT. Translated: CAWKTSFGRADNSPLHF.

V gene TRBV7-2 combines with J gene TRBJ2-1; 9 bases fit TRBD2. Germline V CDR1 and CDR2: SGHTA, FQGNSA. The CDR3 is made up of 15 amino acids. The ends lost 4 bases at V and 6 bases at J; junction bases unmatched: 7. CDR3 amino acids: CASSSERGATNEQFF. CDR3 DNA sequence: TGTGCCAGCAGCTCGGAGCGGGGGGCGACCAATGAGCAGTTCTTC. The full variable domain, completed using reference TRBV7-2 and TRBJ2-1, is GAGVSQSPSNKVTEKGKDVELRCDPISGHTALYWYRQSLGQGLEFLIYFQGNSAPDKSGLPSDRFSAERTGGSVSTLTIQRTQQEDSAVYLCASSSERGATNEQFFGPGTRLTVL.

This clone was seen a handful of times. The rearrangement joins TRBV4-1 to TRBJ1-5, with 7 bases that match TRBD1. The CDR3 is 16 amino acids. The V segment lost 1 base and the J segment 4 bases; nucleotides outside the gene matches: 7. The germline V gene has CDR1 MGHRA and CDR2 YSYEKL. The CDR3 DNA reads TGCGCCAGCAGCCAAGGGAGAGGGGGCATAAATCAGCCCCAGCATTTT. Its translation: CASSQGRGGINQPQHF.

The table lists this clone with a few counts. The chain is built from TRBV19 and TRBJ2-7, with 8 nucleotides matching TRBD2. The CDR3 runs 14 residues. Germline CDR1 reads LNHDA; CDR2 reads SQIVND (reference sequence). The V and J ends lost 6 bases and 0 bases, in that order; junction bases with no gene match: 4. CDR3 in amino acids: CASSPREGSYEQYF. In DNA, the CDR3 is TGTGCCAGTAGCCCCCGGGAGGGCTCCTACGAGCAGTACTTC.

This rearrangement joins TRBV5-5 to TRBJ1-5; D may be TRBD1 (5 bases). The germline V and J ends were trimmed by 0 bases and 3 bases, with 7 bases remaining between them. The CDR3 spans 14 residues. In germline, CDR1 is SGHKS, CDR2 YYEKEE (reference sequence). The CDR3 loop is CASSLGQNNQPQHF. The CDR3 DNA is TGTGCCAGCAGCTTGGGACAGAACAATCAGCCCCAGCATTTT.

The chain recombines TRBV30 with TRBJ2-3; 7 bases match TRBD1. The CDR3 loop spans 15 amino acids. CDR1 GTSNPN and CDR2 SVGIG come from the germline V gene (reference sequence). Trimming at V came to 3 bases and at J to 2 bases, leaving 8 bases not matched to a gene. CDR3 amino acids: CAWRRGLPITDTQYF. The CDR3, as DNA: TGTGCCTGGAGGAGGGGGCTGCCAATCACAGATACGCAGTATTTT. The whole variable domain, remainder taken from reference TRBV30 and TRBJ2-3, is SQTIHQWPATLVQPVGSPLSLECTVEGTSNPNLYWYRQAAGRGLQLLFYSVGIGQISSEVPQNLSASRPQDRQFILSSKKLLLSDSGFYLCAWRRGLPITDTQYFGPGTRLTVL.

The J gene is TRBJ2-1, the V gene TRBV11-2; D is perhaps TRBD2 (5 bases). This CDR3 is built from 15 residues. Germline-derived CDR1 and CDR2 are SGHAT and FQNNGV. Trimming took off 2 bases at V and 0 bases at J, with 8 bases between the two ends. CDR3: CASSLRGSSYNEQFF. Here the CDR3 DNA reads TGTGCCAGCAGCTTACGGGGAAGCTCCTACAATGAGCAGTTCTTC.

CDR3 DNA: TGCGCCAGCAGCCCGGTGGTCTCTGGAAACACCATATATTTT. It encodes CASSPVVSGNTIYF. V usage is TRBV5-1 and J usage is TRBJ1-3; D not certain. Germline-derived CDR1 and CDR2 are SGHRS and YFSETQ. The V end lost 4 bases, the J end lost 0 bases, and 8 bases lay between the germline ends. The CDR3 contains 14 residues.

The chain links TRBV4-1 to TRBJ2-7; 14 bases are shared with TRBD2. Germline CDR1 is MGHRA and CDR2 is YSYEKL. The J segment lost 2 bases and the V segment lost 0 bases, leaving 9 bases of the junction unmatched. There are 19 residues in the CDR3. DNA for the CDR3: TGCGCCAGCAGCCAAGATATTGGGACTAGCGGGGGAGGGACCTACGAGCAGTACTTC. This sequence encodes CASSQDIGTSGGGTYEQYF.

This clone was seen a single time. The CDR3 reads CASSIDGGLAAVTDTQYF. Written as DNA, the CDR3 is TGTGCCAGTAGTATAGATGGGGGACTAGCGGCTGTCACAGATACGCAGTATTTT. This rearrangement joins TRBV19 to TRBJ2-3; 11 bases fit TRBD2. Germline CDR1 LNHDA, CDR2 SQIVND (reference sequence). CDR3 length: 18 amino acids. V lost 0 bases and J lost 2; bases outside the gene matches: 7.

This rearrangement joins TRBV7-3 to TRBJ2-5; 9 positions match TRBD2. CDR3 size: 13 residues. CDR1 SGHTA and CDR2 FQGTGA come from the germline V gene. J was trimmed by 5 bases and V by 5 bases; bases with no gene match: 3. The CDR3 DNA reads TGTGCCAGCAGCCGCGGGGGGGTGGAGACCCAGTACTTC. This encodes CASSRGGVETQYF. Looking up the rest from reference TRBV7-3 and TRBJ2-5 gives the full variable domain: GAGVSQTPSNKVTEKGKYVELRCDPISGHTALYWYRQSLGQGPEFLIYFQGTGAADDSGLPNDRFFAVRPEGSVSTLKIQRTERGDSAVYLCASSRGGVETQYFGPGTRLLVL.